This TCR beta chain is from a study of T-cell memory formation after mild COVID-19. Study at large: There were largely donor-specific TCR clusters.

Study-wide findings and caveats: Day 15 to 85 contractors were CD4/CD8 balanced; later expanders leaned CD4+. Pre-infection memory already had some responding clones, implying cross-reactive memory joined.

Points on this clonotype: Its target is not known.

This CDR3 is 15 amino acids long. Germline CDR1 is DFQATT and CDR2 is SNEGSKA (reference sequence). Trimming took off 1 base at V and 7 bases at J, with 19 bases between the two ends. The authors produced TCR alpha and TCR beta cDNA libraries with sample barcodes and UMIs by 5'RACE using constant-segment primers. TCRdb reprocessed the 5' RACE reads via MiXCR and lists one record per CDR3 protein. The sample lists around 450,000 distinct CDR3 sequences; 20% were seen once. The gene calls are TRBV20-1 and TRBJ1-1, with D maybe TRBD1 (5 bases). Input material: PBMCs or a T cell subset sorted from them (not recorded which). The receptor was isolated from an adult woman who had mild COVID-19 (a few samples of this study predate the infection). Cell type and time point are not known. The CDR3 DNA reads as TGCAGTGCTAGAGCGGGCAGGGCGGTGGATGATGAAGCTTTCTTT. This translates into CSARAGRAVDDEAFF.